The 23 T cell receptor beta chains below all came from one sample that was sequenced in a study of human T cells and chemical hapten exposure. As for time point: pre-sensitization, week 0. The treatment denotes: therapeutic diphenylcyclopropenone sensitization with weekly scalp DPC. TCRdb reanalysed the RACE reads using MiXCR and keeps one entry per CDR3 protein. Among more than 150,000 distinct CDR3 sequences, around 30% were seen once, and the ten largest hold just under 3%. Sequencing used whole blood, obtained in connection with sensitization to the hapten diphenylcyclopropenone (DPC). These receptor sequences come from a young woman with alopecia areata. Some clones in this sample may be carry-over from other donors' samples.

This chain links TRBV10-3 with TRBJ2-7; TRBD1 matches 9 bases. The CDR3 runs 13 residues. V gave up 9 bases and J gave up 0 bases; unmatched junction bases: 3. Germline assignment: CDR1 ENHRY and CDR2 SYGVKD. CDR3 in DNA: TGTGCCATACAGGGGGCGAGCTCCTACGAGCAGTACTTC. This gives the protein CAIQGASSYEQYF.

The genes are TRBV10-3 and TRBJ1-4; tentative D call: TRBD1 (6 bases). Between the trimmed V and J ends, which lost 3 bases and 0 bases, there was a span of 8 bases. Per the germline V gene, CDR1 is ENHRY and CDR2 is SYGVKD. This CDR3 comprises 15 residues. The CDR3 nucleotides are TGTGCCATCAGTGAAAGACAGGCAACTAATGAAAAACTGTTTTTT. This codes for CAISERQATNEKLFF.

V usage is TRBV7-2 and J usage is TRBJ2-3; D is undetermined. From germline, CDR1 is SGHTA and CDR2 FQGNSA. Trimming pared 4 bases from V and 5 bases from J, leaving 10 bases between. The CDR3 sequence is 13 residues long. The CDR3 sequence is CASSSPWGDTQYF. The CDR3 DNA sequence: TGTGCCAGCAGCTCGCCGTGGGGAGATACGCAGTATTTT.

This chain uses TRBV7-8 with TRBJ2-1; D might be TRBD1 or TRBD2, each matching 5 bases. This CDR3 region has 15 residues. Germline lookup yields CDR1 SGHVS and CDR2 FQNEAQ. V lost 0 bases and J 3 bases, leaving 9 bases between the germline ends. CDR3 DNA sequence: TGTGCCAGCAGCTTAGCTGCAGGGAGCTACAATGAGCAGTTCTTC. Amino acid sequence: CASSLAAGSYNEQFF.

CDR3 nucleotides: TGCGCCAGCAGCCGAGACGTACAGGGCTCTGGGGCCAACGTCCTGACTTTC. It codes for CASSRDVQGSGANVLTF. This chain joins TRBV5-1 and TRBJ2-6; D might be TRBD1 (6 bases). Trimming took off 4 bases at V and 0 bases at J, with 14 bases between the two ends. The germline gives CDR1 SGHRS, CDR2 YFSETQ. The CDR3 is made up of 17 amino acids.

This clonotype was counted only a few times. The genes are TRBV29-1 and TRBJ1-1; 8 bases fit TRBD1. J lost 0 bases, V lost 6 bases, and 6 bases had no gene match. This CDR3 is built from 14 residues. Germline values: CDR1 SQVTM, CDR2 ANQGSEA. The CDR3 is CSVDRQGMNTEAFF. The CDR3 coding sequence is TGCAGCGTAGACCGACAGGGGATGAACACTGAAGCTTTCTTT.

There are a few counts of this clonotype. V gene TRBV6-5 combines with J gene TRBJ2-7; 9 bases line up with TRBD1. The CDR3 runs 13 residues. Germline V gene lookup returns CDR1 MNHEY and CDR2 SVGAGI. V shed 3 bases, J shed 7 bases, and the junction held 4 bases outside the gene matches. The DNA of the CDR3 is TGTGCCAGCAGTTATACAGGGGGCTCGGAGCAGTACTTC. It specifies CASSYTGGSEQYF.

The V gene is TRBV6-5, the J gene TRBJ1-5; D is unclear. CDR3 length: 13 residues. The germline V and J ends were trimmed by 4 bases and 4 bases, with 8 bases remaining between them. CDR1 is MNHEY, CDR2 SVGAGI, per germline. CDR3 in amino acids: CASSSLLNQPQHF. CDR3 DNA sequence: TGTGCCAGCAGTTCCCTCTTGAATCAGCCCCAGCATTTT.

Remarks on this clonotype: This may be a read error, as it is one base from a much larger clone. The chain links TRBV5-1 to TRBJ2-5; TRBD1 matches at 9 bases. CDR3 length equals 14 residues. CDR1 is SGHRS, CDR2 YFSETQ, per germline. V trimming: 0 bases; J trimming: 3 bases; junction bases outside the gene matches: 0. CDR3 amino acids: CASSLGTGEETQYF. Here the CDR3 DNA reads TGCGCCAGCAGCTTGGGGACAGGGGAAGAGACCCAGTACTTC.

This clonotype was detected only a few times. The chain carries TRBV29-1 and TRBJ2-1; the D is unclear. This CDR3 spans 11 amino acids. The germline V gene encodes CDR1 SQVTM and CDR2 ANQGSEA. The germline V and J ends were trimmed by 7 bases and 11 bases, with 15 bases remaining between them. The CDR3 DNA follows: TGCAGCGAGGGTTCCCCCCGTCAGCAGTTCTTC. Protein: CSEGSPRQQFF.

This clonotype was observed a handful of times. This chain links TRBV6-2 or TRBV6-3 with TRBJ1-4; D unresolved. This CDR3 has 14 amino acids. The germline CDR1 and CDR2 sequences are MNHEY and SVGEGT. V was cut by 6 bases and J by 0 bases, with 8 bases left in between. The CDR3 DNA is TGTGCCAGCAGCCCCGGGACAACTAATGAAAAACTGTTTTTT. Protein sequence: CASSPGTTNEKLFF.

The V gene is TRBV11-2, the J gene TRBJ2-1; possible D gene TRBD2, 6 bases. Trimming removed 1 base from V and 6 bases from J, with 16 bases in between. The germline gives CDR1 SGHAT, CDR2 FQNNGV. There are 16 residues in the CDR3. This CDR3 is CASSLGSRRRGNEQFF. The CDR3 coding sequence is TGTGCCAGCAGCTTAGGGAGTCGGCGGCGGGGCAATGAGCAGTTCTTC. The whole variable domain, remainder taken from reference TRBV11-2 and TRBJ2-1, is EAGVAQSPRYKIIEKRQSVAFWCNPISGHATLYWYQQILGQGPKLLIQFQNNGVVDDSQLPKDRFSAERLKGVDSTLKIQPAKLEDSAVYLCASSLGSRRRGNEQFFGPGTRLTVL.

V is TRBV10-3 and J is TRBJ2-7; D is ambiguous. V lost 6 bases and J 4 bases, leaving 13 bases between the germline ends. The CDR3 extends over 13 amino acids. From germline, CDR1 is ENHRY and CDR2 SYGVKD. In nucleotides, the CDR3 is TGTGCCATCAGGTCTAATGAGATATACGAGCAGTACTTC. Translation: CAIRSNEIYEQYF.

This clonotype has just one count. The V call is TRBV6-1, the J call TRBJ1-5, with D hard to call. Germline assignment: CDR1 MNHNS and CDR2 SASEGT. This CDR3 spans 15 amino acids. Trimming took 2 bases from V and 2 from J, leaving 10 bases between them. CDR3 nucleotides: TGTGCCAGCAGTGAAAGGCAGGCGGGCAATCAGCCCCAGCATTTT. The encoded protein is CASSERQAGNQPQHF.

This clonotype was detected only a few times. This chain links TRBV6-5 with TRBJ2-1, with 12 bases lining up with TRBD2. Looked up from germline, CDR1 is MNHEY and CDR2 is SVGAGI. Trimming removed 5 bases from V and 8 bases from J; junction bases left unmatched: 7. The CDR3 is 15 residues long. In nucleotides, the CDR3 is TGTGCCAGCAGTCCGTCTAGCGGGAGGGCCTATGAGCAGTTCTTC. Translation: CASSPSSGRAYEQFF.

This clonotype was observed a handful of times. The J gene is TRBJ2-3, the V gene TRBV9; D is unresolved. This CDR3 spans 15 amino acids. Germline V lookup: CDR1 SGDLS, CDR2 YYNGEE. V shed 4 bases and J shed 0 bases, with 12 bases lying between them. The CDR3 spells CASSLSSTSTDTQYF. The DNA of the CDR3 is TGTGCCAGCAGCCTCAGTAGCACGAGCACAGATACGCAGTATTTT.

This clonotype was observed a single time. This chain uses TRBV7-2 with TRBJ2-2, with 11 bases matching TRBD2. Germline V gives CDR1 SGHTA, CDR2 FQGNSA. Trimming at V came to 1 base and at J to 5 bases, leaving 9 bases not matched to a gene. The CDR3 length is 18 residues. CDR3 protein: CASSLVGLAGGYTGELFF. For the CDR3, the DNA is TGTGCCAGCAGCTTAGTTGGGCTAGCGGGGGGATATACCGGGGAGCTGTTTTTT.

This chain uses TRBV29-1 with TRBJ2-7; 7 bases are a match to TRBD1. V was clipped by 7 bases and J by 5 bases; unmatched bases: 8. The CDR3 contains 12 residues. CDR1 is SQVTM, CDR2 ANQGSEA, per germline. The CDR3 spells CSAGPQGNEQYF. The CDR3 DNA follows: TGCAGCGCTGGACCACAGGGGAACGAGCAGTACTTC.

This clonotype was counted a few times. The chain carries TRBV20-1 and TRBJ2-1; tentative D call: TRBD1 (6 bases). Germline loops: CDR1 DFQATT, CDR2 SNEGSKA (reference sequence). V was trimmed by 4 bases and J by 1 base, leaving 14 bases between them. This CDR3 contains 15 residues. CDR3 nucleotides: TGCAGTGCTAACAAAGGGGGAACTTCCTACAATGAGCAGTTCTTC. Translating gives CSANKGGTSYNEQFF.

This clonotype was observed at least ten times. CDR3 nucleotides: TGCAGTGCTCCTCGAGCGGGAGGGCCGGATACGCAGTATTTT. This translates into CSAPRAGGPDTQYF. The chain links TRBV20-1 to TRBJ2-3, with 10 bases fitting TRBD2. In germline, CDR1 is DFQATT, CDR2 SNEGSKA (reference sequence). This CDR3 is built from 14 residues. The trim removed 5 bases at V and 6 bases at J, leaving 8 bases unmatched.

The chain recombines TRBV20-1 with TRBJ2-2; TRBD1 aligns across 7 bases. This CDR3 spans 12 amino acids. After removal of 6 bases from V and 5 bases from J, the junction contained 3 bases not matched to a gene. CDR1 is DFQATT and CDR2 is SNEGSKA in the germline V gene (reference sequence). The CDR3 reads CSAQGVTGELFF. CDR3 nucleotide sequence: TGCAGTGCGCAGGGGGTAACCGGGGAGCTGTTTTTT.

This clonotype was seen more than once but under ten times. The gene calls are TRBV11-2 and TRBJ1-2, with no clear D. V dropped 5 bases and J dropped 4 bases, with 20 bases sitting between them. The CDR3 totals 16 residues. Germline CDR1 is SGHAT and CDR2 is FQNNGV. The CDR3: CASSASRNGRGYGYTF. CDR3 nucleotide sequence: TGTGCCAGCAGCGCATCACGGAATGGGAGAGGCTATGGCTACACCTTC.

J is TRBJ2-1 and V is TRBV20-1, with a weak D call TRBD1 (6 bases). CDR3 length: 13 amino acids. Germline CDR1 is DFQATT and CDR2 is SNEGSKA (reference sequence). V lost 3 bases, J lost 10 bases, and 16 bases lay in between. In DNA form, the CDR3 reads TGCAGTGCTAGCTCATCAGGGGCTTCGGAGCAGTTCTTC. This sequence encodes CSASSSGASEQFF.